This TCR beta chain was identified in a study of T and B cells in COVID-19 patients (dated by TCRdb to about 2020). In the study overall: In this study, adaptive immunity was profiled in COVID-19 patients who either had active infection or had recovered, using TRB and IGH repertoire sequencing of peripheral blood. A recovered cohort included more than 15 patients who provided 20 to 25 samples, and most of these patients had mild to moderate COVID-19 treated on an outpatient basis. Median age was around 37 years in the recovered cohort versus approximately 63 years in the active-infection cohort. Critical illness requiring mechanical ventilation or ECMO was present in about 65% of the roughly 20 patients in the active-infection cohort. In the active-infection cohort, about 90% of the roughly 20 patients had comorbidities linked to unfavorable COVID-19 outcome. The repository of TCR and BCR sequences included 69 time points from more than 30 patients, and more than 7 million TCR sequences were analysed. A couple of patients were in both the active and recovered cohorts because samples existed from active disease and from after recovery. Repertoire analyses used an age-matched reference group of approximately 42 healthy donors who were negative for COVID-19 antibodies as the comparison. As many as 9 follow-up blood samples were taken per patient, and some of the samples covered different disease stages within the same individual.

For sequencing, an Illumina MiSeq was employed. Multiplex PCR with BIOMED2 TRB-A/B primer pools was used to amplify TRB rearrangements. Illumina-compatible adapters and 7-nucleotide sample barcodes were added to the amplicons in two consecutive PCRs. Phusion HS II polymerase was used for all library PCRs. The amplicons were purified from gel with the NucleoSpin Gel and PCR Clean-up kit, measured on Qubit, and then pooled at about 4 nM. The quality of the amplicon pool was checked on an Agilent 2100 Bioanalyzer prior to Illumina next-generation sequencing. The source study handled its data this way. TRB rearrangements were annotated with MiXCR 3.0.8 using the default MiXCR reference library. Sequences with fewer than 2 reads and non-productive reads were filtered out, and every unique CDR3 nucleotide sequence was treated as a single clone. Clonality, diversity, richness and V-J gene usage were calculated in R 3.5.1. GLIPH2 was used to cluster TCRs based on CDR3 similarity, and OLGA was used to calculate the generation probabilities. Only GLIPH2 clusters containing at least four unique TCR clonotypes present in at least three individuals were kept. The public reads were quality trimmed at Q25 with fastp and then assembled into clones with MiXCR by TCRdb, keeping productive beta chains. Rows with one shared CDR3 protein collapse into an entry with the most common genes and DNA. In this record, the V and J calls reflect TCRdb's handling and not the investigators' own analysis. For this sample the table gives over 9,500 distinct CDR3 sequences, of which almost 30% were detected only once. The top ten hold less than 35% of the sample.

In this sample, this clonotype turned up a few times. Its cognate antigen has yet to be identified. No base quality information exists; no much larger clone differs at one position. V is shortened by 5 bases, J by 5 bases, and the region joining them spans 24 bases. The CDR3 starts with the cysteine, ends with the phenylalanine, and has 17 residues. Only CDR3 DNA remains: 51 bases, in frame from the first base. The germline V gene specifies SGHNT as CDR1 and YENEEA as CDR2. On the study overall, not on this receptor specifically: The size of the cohort was considered insufficient for assessing HLA contributions to COVID-19 susceptibility or severity. The reported TCR clusters were stated to require prospective validation before clinical use. During active COVID-19 the TRB repertoires were highly clonal, but at recovery diversity and richness rose above the levels seen in healthy donors. Few blood samples were available from mildly ill patients while symptoms were present, and early samples from severe cases were likewise scarce. TRBV/TRBJ gene usage was reported as strongly skewed in patients with COVID-19. Specific T cell subsets (CD4+/Treg/CD8+) and sorted SARS-CoV-2-responsive or tetramer+ T cells had not yet been sequenced, with those experiments still ongoing. A total of over 2,000 TCR clusters were exclusive to the recovered cohort, and 31 of those clusters were low-pGen clusters.

Genomic DNA extracted from blood was used in amounts of roughly 230-550 ng for amplification of TRB repertoires. This receptor chain uses TRBV11-3 and TRBJ2-5, and TRBD2 may be the D gene, going by 5 matching bases. This TCR was sampled from a human donor who had recovered from COVID-19. Sequencing was performed on blood. The DNA is TGTGCCAGCAGCCAAGTTACACGGTCATTGCGGGCGGAGACCCAGTACTTC. Translated, it gives CASSQVTRSLRAETQYF.